This TCR beta chain came from a study of blood T cells in healthy people across ages. Study outcomes and limitations: Donors of long life had a larger count of naive CD4+ cells and greater diversity than aged donors. The recorded TCR beta diversity per million T cells decreased in a roughly linear manner with age.

Each sample yielded at least 5 micrograms of PBMC total RNA. Sample-barcoded 5' priming and a J-beta primer mix drove a second PCR of about 6 to 11 cycles. Researchers report that a template-switch adaptor with 12 random nucleotides tagged each cDNA molecule. TCRdb redid the calling of the 5' RACE reads with MiXCR, one entry per CDR3 protein. The repertoire holds hundreds of thousands of distinct CDR3 sequences, 22% seen once, with about 22% in the top ten. Germline V gene sequence: CDR1 MNHEY, CDR2 SVGAGI. The J segment lost 3 bases and the V segment lost 6 bases, leaving 7 bases of the junction unmatched. The CDR3 runs 14 residues. This clonotype was counted a few times. What it binds is not known.

The rearrangement links TRBV6-5 to TRBJ2-7; 8 bases align to TRBD2. The source material was blood. The source of this sequence is a man in his 70s in good health. CDR3: CASSRTGGLYEQYF. The CDR3 nucleotides are TGTGCCAGCAGCCGAACGGGGGGGCTCTACGAGCAGTACTTC.